This TCR beta chain is from a study of T-cell memory formation after mild COVID-19. CDR3 length: 16 amino acids. Per the germline V gene, CDR1 is KGHSH and CDR2 is LQKENI. V gave up 2 bases and J gave up 2 bases; unmatched junction bases: 4. Each CDR3 protein gets one entry after TCRdb re-called the 5' RACE reads with MiXCR. The table shows roughly 300,000 distinct CDR3 sequences, with roughly an eighth occurring only once. This clonotype occurred many times. The chain links TRBV18 to TRBJ2-7, with TRBD2 matching 12 bases. The receptor's source is a man between 18 and 35 years old who had mild COVID-19 (a few samples of this study predate the infection). Cell type and time point are not known. The sequencing sample was made of PBMCs or a T cell subset sorted from them (not recorded which). For the CDR3, the DNA is TGTGCCAGCTCACCAAAACTAGCGGGGGGAGCCTACGAGCAGTACTTC. Its protein product is CASSPKLAGGAYEQYF.